This TCR beta chain was documented in a study of cytomegalovirus exposure and HLA in healthy donors. About the study: Membership in the Caucasian-associated ancestry cluster was found for about 80% of about 430 genotyped donors.

J lost 4 bases, V lost 6 bases, and 4 bases had no gene match. CDR3 length: 13 amino acids. Germline loops: CDR1 SNHLY, CDR2 FYNNEI. In this sample, this clone turned up once. The PCR used 60 Vbeta and 13 Jbeta primers. Using immunoSEQ multiplex PCR, the repertoire was profiled, and TCRdb retains in-frame clones only, with some absent. The sample holds 100,000 to 150,000 clones, more than 80% seen once. The rearrangement joins TRBV2 to TRBJ2-5; 8 nucleotides match TRBD2. Sequencing was performed on PBMCs. The receptor comes from a man in his forties in good health and CMV-seronegative. This CDR3 is CASRGTSRETQYF. In nucleotides, the CDR3 is TGTGCCAGCAGGGGGACTAGTCGAGAGACCCAGTACTTC.